This T cell receptor (beta chain) was profiled in a study of technical replicates of blood from several donors. The table came from immunoSEQ multiplex PCR; TCRdb's copy has only in-frame clones and leaves some out. This repertoire shows tens of thousands of clones, 92% found once; its top ten account for 0.35% to 0.45%. The CDR3 runs 16 residues. Unmatched junction bases numbered 6, after V lost 3 bases and J lost 0 bases. Germline values: CDR1 SGDLS, CDR2 YYNGEE. V is TRBV9 and J is TRBJ2-3; TRBD1 matches at 8 bases. The sequenced sample consisted of T cells isolated from PBMCs. This clonotype originated in a human donor in good health. CDR3 nucleotides: TGTGCCAGCAGCGCTCCAGGGGGCGGTAGCACAGATACGCAGTATTTT. Encoded protein: CASSAPGGGSTDTQYF.